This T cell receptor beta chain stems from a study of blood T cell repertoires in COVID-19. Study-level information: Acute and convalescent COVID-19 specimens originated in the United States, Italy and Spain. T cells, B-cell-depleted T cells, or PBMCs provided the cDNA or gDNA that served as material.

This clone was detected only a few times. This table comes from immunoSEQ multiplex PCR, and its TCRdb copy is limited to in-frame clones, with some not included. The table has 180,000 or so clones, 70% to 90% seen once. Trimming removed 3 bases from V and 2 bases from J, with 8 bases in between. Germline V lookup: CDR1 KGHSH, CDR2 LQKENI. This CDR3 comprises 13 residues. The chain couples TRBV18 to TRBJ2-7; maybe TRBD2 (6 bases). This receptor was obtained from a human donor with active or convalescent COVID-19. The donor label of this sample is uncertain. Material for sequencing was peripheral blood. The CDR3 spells CASSPERAYEQYF. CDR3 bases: TGTGCCAGCTCACCGGAGCGGGCCTACGAGCAGTACTTC.